This TCR beta chain was documented in a study of blood T cell repertoires in COVID-19. Whole-study context: Acute and convalescent COVID-19 specimens originated in the United States, Italy and Spain. The analysed material was cDNA or gDNA that came from T cells, B-cell-depleted T cells, or PBMCs.

In the study's own analysis: Estimates of nucleated cell counts were drawn from the amplification of reference gene primers. The assay was immunoSEQ multiplex PCR, and TCRdb's table has in-frame clones only and misses some. V, J and clone size reflect that table, while D and trimming were determined from the DNA. Here the sample spans some 150,000 clones, just under 90% being singletons. This clone was detected only once. The CDR3 extends over 17 amino acids. V shed 8 bases and J 5 bases; nucleotides not matched to a gene: 15. CDR1 MDHEN and CDR2 SYDVKM come from the germline V gene. Sequenced material: peripheral blood. V and J are TRBV28 and TRBJ2-7; 13 bases line up with TRBD2. The clonotype comes from a woman between 45 and 65 years old with active or convalescent COVID-19. CDR3 loop: CASHKPGLAGRSHEQYF. For the CDR3, the DNA is TGTGCCAGCCACAAACCGGGACTAGCGGGAAGGAGCCACGAGCAGTACTTC.